Each of the 6 T cell receptor beta chains below was sequenced from the same sample in a study of T cell repertoires in ileal Crohn's disease. TCRdb's copy holds only in-frame clones and misses some; the assay was immunoSEQ multiplex PCR. The sample holds approximately 15,000 clones; around three quarters are singletons and the top ten take 3.5% to 5%. The sequencing input was ileal tissue. The receptors derive from an adult with Crohn's disease.

V is TRBV7-2 and J is TRBJ2-3; TRBD2 agrees at 11 bases. V trimming: 5 bases; J trimming: 4 bases; junction bases outside the gene matches: 11. Germline CDR1 SGHTA, CDR2 FQGNSA. The CDR3 spans 17 residues. CDR3 in amino acids: CASSALTSGIVPDTQYF. CDR3 nucleotide sequence: TGTGCCAGCAGCGCCCTGACTAGCGGGATCGTCCCAGATACGCAGTATTTT.

The V call is TRBV7-6, the J call TRBJ1-2; TRBD1 matches at 8 bases. V dropped 5 bases and J dropped 8; count of bases not matched to a gene: 10. This CDR3 region has 14 residues. From germline, CDR1 is SGHVS and CDR2 FNYEAQ. The CDR3 region has the DNA TGTGCCAGCAGCCCAGCAGGGGCAGGGGGCGGCTACACCTTC. The encoded protein is CASSPAGAGGGYTF.

V is TRBV14 and J is TRBJ2-7; D unresolved. V was clipped by 0 bases and J by 4 bases, with 7 bases between them. CDR3 size: 13 residues. Germline CDR1 and CDR2: SGHDN and FVKESK. CDR3 amino acids: CASSQDTEYEQYF. The DNA for the CDR3 is TGTGCCAGCAGCCAAGATACAGAGTACGAGCAGTACTTC. Supplemented by reference TRBV14 and TRBJ2-7, the full variable domain reads EAGVTQFPSHSVIEKGQTVTLRCDPISGHDNLYWYRRVMGKEIKFLLHFVKESKQDESGMPNNRFLAERTGGTYSTLKVQPAELEDSGVYFCASSQDTEYEQYFGPGTRLTVT.

This chain uses TRBV25-1 with TRBJ2-3, with 7 bases identical to TRBD2. This CDR3 spans 14 amino acids. Germline assignment: CDR1 MGHDK and CDR2 SYGVNS. V gave up 4 bases and J gave up 2 bases; unmatched junction bases: 3. The DNA for the CDR3 is TGTGCCAGCAGTGGGGGGGGTTCCACAGATACGCAGTATTTT. Encoded protein: CASSGGGSTDTQYF. Variable domain in full (rest from reference TRBV25-1 and TRBJ2-3): EADIYQTPRYLVIGTGKKITLECSQTMGHDKMYWYQQDPGMELHLIHYSYGVNSTEKGDLSSESTVSRIRTEHFPLTLESARPSHTSQYLCASSGGGSTDTQYFGPGTRLTVL.

The rearrangement joins TRBV7-9 to TRBJ2-3; 11 bases agree with TRBD2. The CDR3 loop spans 16 amino acids. Germline lookup yields CDR1 SEHNR and CDR2 FQNEAQ (reference sequence). Trimming removed 4 bases from V and 4 bases from J; junction bases left unmatched: 7. CDR3 sequence (DNA): TGTGCCAGCAGCTCCACTAGCGGGAGTTCCCCAGATACGCAGTATTTT. It encodes CASSSTSGSSPDTQYF.

The chain carries TRBV6-5 and TRBJ1-1; unclear D gene. Germline V gene sequence: CDR1 MNHEY, CDR2 SVGAGI. The CDR3 extends over 14 amino acids. Trimming shortened V by 2 bases and J by 1 base, and 8 bases separated the two germline ends. The CDR3 DNA reads TGTGCCAGCAGTTACCTGGCAGGGAACACTGAAGCTTTCTTT. This codes for CASSYLAGNTEAFF.